This entry describes one T cell receptor beta chain. The antigen is not known. Profiled with immunoSEQ multiplex PCR; TCRdb holds only in-frame clones, not every one. The sample shows roughly 18,000 clones, less than 75% of them seen only once. This sample was taken from a study of somatic mutations in cytotoxic T cells in rheumatoid arthritis. Germline V lookup: CDR1 LGHNA, CDR2 YNFKEQ. This CDR3 is 13 amino acids long. V shed 1 base and J shed 3 bases, with 6 bases lying between them. General observations from the study: Among patients with rheumatoid arthritis, but not healthy controls, CD8+ clonality increased with age. Of the expanded CD8+ clones, the antigen targets were not known. A largest CD8+ clone above 20% of CD8+ cells occurred in about an eighth of the 65 patients.

Sequencing was carried out using CD8+ T cells sorted from blood. This sequence joins TRBV4-2 and TRBJ1-2; D uncertain. This TCR came from a woman aged 60-70 years in good health. CDR3 sequence (DNA): TGTGCCAGCAGCCAAGGGACCGACTATGGCTACACCTTC. Amino acid sequence: CASSQGTDYGYTF.